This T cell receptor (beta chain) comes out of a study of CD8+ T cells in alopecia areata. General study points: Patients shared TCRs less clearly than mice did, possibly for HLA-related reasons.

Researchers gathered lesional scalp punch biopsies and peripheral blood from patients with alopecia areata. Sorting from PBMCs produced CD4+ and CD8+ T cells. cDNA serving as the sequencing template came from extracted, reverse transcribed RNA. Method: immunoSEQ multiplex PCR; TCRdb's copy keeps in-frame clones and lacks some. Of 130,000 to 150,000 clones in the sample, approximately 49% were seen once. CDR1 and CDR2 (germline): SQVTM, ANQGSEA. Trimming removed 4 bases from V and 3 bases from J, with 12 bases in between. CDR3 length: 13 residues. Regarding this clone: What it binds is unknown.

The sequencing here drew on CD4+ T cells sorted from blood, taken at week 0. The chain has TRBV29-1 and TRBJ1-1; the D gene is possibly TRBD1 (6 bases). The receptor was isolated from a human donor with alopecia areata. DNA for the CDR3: TGCAGCGTTGCAAGGGGGTATGACACTGAAGCTTTCTTT. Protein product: CSVARGYDTEAFF.